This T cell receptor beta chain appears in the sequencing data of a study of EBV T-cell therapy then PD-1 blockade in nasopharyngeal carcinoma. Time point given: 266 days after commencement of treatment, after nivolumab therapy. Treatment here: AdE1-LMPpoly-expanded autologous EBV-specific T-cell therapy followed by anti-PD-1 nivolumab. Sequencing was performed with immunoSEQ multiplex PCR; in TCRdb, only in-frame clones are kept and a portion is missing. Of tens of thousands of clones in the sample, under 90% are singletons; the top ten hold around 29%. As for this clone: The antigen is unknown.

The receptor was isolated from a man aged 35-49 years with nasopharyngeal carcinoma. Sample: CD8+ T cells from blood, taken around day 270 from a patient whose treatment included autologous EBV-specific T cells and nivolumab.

CDR3 sequence (DNA): TGTGCCAGCAGCGTCGAGAGGACTAGCGGGGGGGGCACAGATACGCAGTATTTT. As protein: CASSVERTSGGGTDTQYF. The V gene is TRBV9, the J gene TRBJ2-3; the match to TRBD2 covers 15 bases. This CDR3 contains 18 residues. The J segment lost 1 base and the V segment lost 2 bases, leaving 5 bases of the junction unmatched. Germline values: CDR1 SGDLS, CDR2 YYNGEE.